This entry concerns a single T cell receptor beta chain. This clone was observed a few times. The antigen it recognizes is unknown. Qualities for individual bases were not recorded, and no much larger clone is one base off. The CDR3 regions of human TCRbeta chains were analyzed by immunosequencing. The original pipeline was this. Repertoire TCRs were matched against a reference library of SARS-CoV-2-specific TCRs generated with the MIRA antigen-specificity platform. Breadth was defined as the fraction of unique TCRs that were SARS-CoV-2-associated, and depth was defined as the fraction of total T cells that were SARS-CoV-2-associated. Using the MIRA data, every spike-specific TCR was mapped to the spike region that the TCR reacted to and assigned to either a CD4 or a CD8 class. Log10-transformed breadth and depth values were compared by one-way ANOVA with Sidak's multiple comparisons tests. TCRdb took this table from immuneACCESS and kept in-frame rearrangements with V and J called. Such tables lack part of the clones; where checked against another copy, unresolved V genes explain under half of the gap, and the rest is unexplained. V and J calls and clone size come straight from that table; D and trimming were deduced from the DNA. Here the sample has about 85,000 clones; roughly 85% occur a single time. The top ten constitute approximately 7.9% of the sample.

These data are taken from a study of T cell responses to AZD1222 COVID-19 vaccine (dated by TCRdb to about 2021). For the wider study: AZD1222 recipients with second doses at about 4 weeks or about 12 weeks were pooled, because spike-specific TCR depth and breadth did not differ between schedules. Trial participants were enrolled by age into 18-55, 56-69 and 70-plus year subgroups, with roughly 150, 30 and 60 TCR-sequenced participants respectively. TCR sequencing was performed for about 240 trial participants, of whom some 200 were given two doses of AZD1222 and about 25 were given two doses of MenACWY control vaccine.

Results and caveats for the whole study, not just this receptor: In the small 56-69-year group, the increase in depth fell short of significance, most likely because of low power. Participants were mostly white British, with more females than males. The authors suggested clonal diversity may have been underestimated. Reportedly, almost half of the unique spike-specific TCRs recognized epitopes lying outside the regions that are mutated in the B.1.351 and B.1.1.7 variants. Conclusions about previously exposed vaccinees are limited because only 6 or 7 AZD1222 recipients were SARS-CoV-2 seropositive at baseline. Spike-specific TCR breadth and depth rose significantly after two AZD1222 doses compared with day 0 and with MenACWY recipients. Because no day 14 peak-response samples were available, repertoires were characterized only after the peak T cell response. CD4 TCRs associated with the vaccine covered the entire spike protein, and the dominant responses were in regions 160-218 and 743-854.

Cut back by 2 bases and 4 bases, the V and J ends lie 3 bases apart. The germline V gene (reference sequence) gives CDR1 as MNHNY and CDR2 as SVGAGI. Inclusive of the bounding cysteine and phenylalanine, the CDR3 is 12 residues long. Left in the record is the CDR3 DNA by itself, 36 bases read in frame from the first base. The time point label here, explained by the study, means: baseline before first vaccination. The vaccinee samples were drawn from two UK trials, COV001 and COV002, one of which was a single-blind randomized controlled phase 2/3 trial testing AZD1222 (ChAdOx1 nCoV-19) in healthy adults. For TCRbeta chain sequencing, PBMC samples from trial participants were taken at day 0 and at day 28 after the second dose.

This chain is built from TRBV6-6 and TRBJ1-3, with no D gene named confidently. This clonotype was sampled from an adult in good health. The specimen comprised peripheral blood, sampled on day 0 of AZD1222 vaccination. Here the CDR3 is given as CASSYHGNTIYF. The DNA sequence follows: TGTGCCAGCAGTTACCACGGAAACACCATATATTTT.